This TCR beta chain is from a study of spatial heterogeneity in lung cancer. This clonotype was detected ten times or more. TCRdb itself ran the 5' RACE reads through MiXCR, one entry per CDR3 protein. The table shows some 110,000 distinct CDR3 sequences, with 9% to 15% occurring only once. The junction had 7 bases not matched to a gene; V was cut back by 4 bases and J by 6 bases. The CDR3 sequence is 14 residues long. CDR1 and CDR2 from the germline V gene are SGHNT and YYREEE (reference sequence). The time point was: blood at routine non-recurrence follow-up after resection. Sequencing covered unsorted whole RNA taken from tumor, nontumor lung or frozen PBMC.

The rearrangement uses TRBV5-4 and TRBJ2-5; 9 bases map to TRBD2. Material: PBMCs, obtained at follow-up. The clonotype originates from a male donor with early-stage non-small cell lung cancer. This chain's CDR3 is CASSERTSDQTQYF. CDR3 in DNA: TGTGCCAGCAGCGAAAGGACTAGCGATCAGACCCAGTACTTC. Variable domain in full (rest from reference TRBV5-4 and TRBJ2-5): ETGVTQSPTHLIKTRGQQVTLRCSSQSGHNTVSWYQQALGQGPQFIFQYYREEENGRGNFPPRFSGLQFPNYSSELNVNALELDDSALYLCASSERTSDQTQYFGPGTRLLVL.